Described below is a single T cell receptor beta chain sequence and its context. Its antigen is still unknown. Different DNA sequences within this sample yield the same CDR3. Method: immunoSEQ multiplex PCR; TCRdb's copy keeps in-frame clones and lacks some. This repertoire shows 1.4 million or so clones, 98% to 99% found once; its top ten account for 0.36%. Caucasian adults living in Nashville, Tennessee, provided all samples. These data originate in a study of shared clonotypes between healthy human individuals. Germline V gene data show CDR1 as SNHLY and CDR2 as FYNNEI. This CDR3 spans 13 amino acids. V was clipped by 3 bases and J by 1 base, with 6 bases between them. Whole-study findings and limits: As a rule, naive subsets had a larger estimated richness than memory subsets.

This clonotype was obtained from a man younger than 45 in good health. Material for sequencing was naive CD4+ T cells sorted from blood. The subset was: CD45RA+ positively selected. The chain joins TRBV2 to TRBJ1-2; tentative D call: TRBD1 (5 bases). Here the CDR3 reads CASSETVNYGYTF. DNA of the CDR3: TGTGCCAGCAGTGAGACAGTTAACTATGGCTACACCTTC.